This record looks at one TCR beta chain sequence and its context. Its target antigen remains unknown. Per-base qualities were not stored, and no clone one base away is much larger. Taken from cysteine to phenylalanine, the CDR3 has 17 residues. This entry keeps only the CDR3 DNA: 51 bases, framed from base 1. Unmatched junction bases come to 7, with V trimmed by 1 base and J by 1 base. Taken from the germline V gene, the CDR1 and CDR2 loops are SGHDT and YYEEEE. This entry belongs to a study of blood T cell repertoires in COVID-19 (dated by TCRdb to about 2020). Study-wide context: Samples covering the acute and convalescent phases of COVID-19 were provided by collaborators in the United States, Italy and Spain. Where available, HLA class I and class II types were obtained from metadata supplied by the sample provider rather than from assay-based typing. Subjects who had been exposed to COVID-19, were actively infected with it, or had recovered from it provided the deeply sampled blood TCRbeta repertoires that made up the dataset. The repertoires were released in a freely available public database intended as a resource for research on the immune response to SARS-CoV-2. Samples came from the ongoing ImmuneRACE study (first 160 participants) plus 1,254 subjects from 6 global collaborators. The material from the prospective study consisted of cDNA or gDNA derived from T cells, B-cell-depleted T cells, or PBMCs. A de-identified subject ID, COVID-19 status, age in years and sex were almost always included in the sample metadata. Broader findings and caveats from the paper: How much clinical and demographic metadata was included differed by source and by participant, and the metadata was provided uncurated.

TCRbeta CDR3 regions were amplified from genomic DNA using the immunoSEQ Assay, a bias-controlled multiplex PCR. Per the original workflow: Nucleated cell counts per sample were estimated from amplification of reference gene primers within the assay. To quantify the absolute abundance of each unique TCRbeta CDR3 rearrangement, sequence reads were collapsed and filtered. For each sample, productive Simpson clonality was calculated by taking the square root of Simpson's diversity index across productive rearrangements. TCRdb limited this immuneACCESS table to in-frame rearrangements with V and J called. A share of clones is missing; checked studies link under half to unresolved V genes, and the rest is unexplained. V, J and clone size derive from that table, while D and trimming were established from the DNA sequence. For this sample there are about 34,000 clones; approximately 88% appear just once. More than 13% of the sample belongs to the ten largest clones.

Whole blood was collected in K2EDTA tubes by collaborating institutions according to the institutions' own protocols. Collaborator samples were shipped for TCRbeta analysis as frozen whole blood, isolated PBMCs, or DNA extracted from either sample type. The chain couples TRBV5-6 to TRBJ1-1, with 10 bases matching TRBD1. The clonotype comes from a man between 60 and 75 years old with active COVID-19. The sample comprised peripheral blood. The bases read TGTGCCAGCAGCTTGCTCGGACAGGGGGGAACGAACACTGAAGCTTTCTTT. It translates to CASSLLGQGGTNTEAFF.